This section outlines one T cell receptor (beta chain) sequence together with its context. The sample contains more than one DNA sequence encoding this CDR3. This record belongs to a study of blood T cell repertoires in COVID-19. Study details: PBMCs, B-cell-depleted T cells, or T cells were the source of the cDNA or gDNA that made up the material.

In Seattle, patients joined the study during active infection and were tracked longitudinally. V was pared by 2 bases and J by 5 bases, with 7 bases between. From germline, CDR1 is KGHSH and CDR2 LQKENI. This CDR3 comprises 13 residues. Assay used: immunoSEQ multiplex PCR; TCRdb lists only in-frame clones, some missing. The sample includes approximately 160,000 clones, approximately 93% of them seen just once. The TCR was taken from a woman in her sixties or seventies with COVID-19, enrolled during active disease. Specimen: peripheral blood. The rearrangement joins TRBV18 to TRBJ1-5; possible D gene TRBD1, 5 bases. CDR3 loop: CASSPGGDQPQHF. The CDR3, as DNA: TGTGCCAGCTCACCAGGGGGGGATCAGCCCCAGCATTTT.